The rows below give T cell receptor beta chains drawn from one sample of a study of cytomegalovirus exposure and HLA in healthy donors. The protocol was immunoSEQ multiplex PCR, while the TCRdb copy is restricted to in-frame clones and leaves out a portion. The table has some 40,000 clones, about 70% seen once; the top ten hold around 4%. The sequencing sample was made of PBMCs. These receptors came from a man aged 40-50 years in good health and CMV-seronegative. Each CDR3 is given with its conserved first and last residue. The order of the fields is D gene, J gene, clone size, V gene, CDR3 DNA, CDR3 protein. The D gene is left open where the match is weak. For some rows the clone size is stated as once, few or many, or as a class when expanded; others skip it.

d_gene: .; j_gene: TRBJ1-2; abundance: few; v_gene: TRBV5-4; CDR3nt: TGTGCCAGCAGCCTCGACACGGGCTACACCTTC; CDR3aa: CASSLDTGYTF
d_gene: .; j_gene: TRBJ2-5; abundance: .; v_gene: TRBV5-1; CDR3nt: TGCGCCAGCAGTTCAGGGGATGAGGAGACCCAGTACTTC; CDR3aa: CASSSGDEETQYF
d_gene: .; j_gene: TRBJ1-4; abundance: few; v_gene: TRBV19; CDR3nt: TGTGCCAGTAGTACCGGCCAAGAGGTAAAGAAACTGTTTTTT; CDR3aa: CASSTGQEVKKLFF
d_gene: TRBD2; j_gene: TRBJ2-3; abundance: .; v_gene: TRBV5-4; CDR3nt: TGTGCCAGCAGCTTAGCCGGGACTAGCGACGATACGCAGTATTTT; CDR3aa: CASSLAGTSDDTQYF
d_gene: .; j_gene: TRBJ1-6; abundance: .; v_gene: TRBV2; CDR3nt: TGTGCCAGCAGCCGGACGGGATATAATTCACCCCTCCACTTT; CDR3aa: CASSRTGYNSPLHF
d_gene: TRBD1; j_gene: TRBJ1-4; abundance: .; v_gene: TRBV7-9; CDR3nt: TGTGCCAGCAGCTACTACGGGACAGGGACTAATGAAAAACTGTTTTTT; CDR3aa: CASSYYGTGTNEKLFF
d_gene: TRBD1; j_gene: TRBJ1-1; abundance: .; v_gene: TRBV29-1; CDR3nt: TGCAGCGTTGAAGCACAAGGGTACAGGGGCGGATACACTGAAGCTTTCTTT; CDR3aa: CSVEAQGYRGGYTEAFF
d_gene: TRBD1; j_gene: TRBJ1-2; abundance: .; v_gene: TRBV9; CDR3nt: TGTGCCAGCAGCGTGGAGGGGGCAGGCTATGGCTACACCTTC; CDR3aa: CASSVEGAGYGYTF
d_gene: TRBD1; j_gene: TRBJ1-4; abundance: .; v_gene: TRBV25-1; CDR3nt: TGTGCCAGCGGGGACAGCTTTGCAACTAATGAAAAACTGTTTTTT; CDR3aa: CASGDSFATNEKLFF
d_gene: TRBD1; j_gene: TRBJ2-5; abundance: few; v_gene: TRBV5-4; CDR3nt: TGTGCCAGCAGCTTCGGACAGGGTCAAGAGACCCAGTACTTC; CDR3aa: CASSFGQGQETQYF
d_gene: .; j_gene: TRBJ2-5; abundance: once; v_gene: TRBV7-2; CDR3nt: TGTGCCAGCAGCTTAAGAGAGGAAGAGACCCAGTACTTC; CDR3aa: CASSLREEETQYF
d_gene: .; j_gene: TRBJ1-1; abundance: few; v_gene: TRBV4-1; CDR3nt: TGCGCCAGCAGCCAAGAAGCGACCCGTGAAGCTTTCTTT; CDR3aa: CASSQEATREAFF
d_gene: .; j_gene: TRBJ2-1; abundance: few; v_gene: TRBV6-1; CDR3nt: TGTGCCACCGCGTTCAATGAGCAGTTCTTC; CDR3aa: CATAFNEQFF
d_gene: .; j_gene: TRBJ2-7; abundance: few; v_gene: TRBV11-2; CDR3nt: TGTGCCAGCAGTAGGGACGGGAGCTCCTACGAGCAGTACTTC; CDR3aa: CASSRDGSSYEQYF
d_gene: .; j_gene: TRBJ1-3; abundance: .; v_gene: TRBV30; CDR3nt: TGTGCCTGGAGTTCGTCTTCTGGAAACACCATATATTTT; CDR3aa: CAWSSSSGNTIYF
d_gene: .; j_gene: TRBJ2-7; abundance: .; v_gene: TRBV19; CDR3nt: TGTGCCAGTAGTATTGGGAGCTCCTACGAGCAGTACTTC; CDR3aa: CASSIGSSYEQYF
d_gene: .; j_gene: TRBJ2-6; abundance: .; v_gene: TRBV5-1; CDR3nt: TGCGCCAGCAGCATCGACAGTTCTGGGGCCAACGTCCTGACTTTC; CDR3aa: CASSIDSSGANVLTF
d_gene: .; j_gene: TRBJ2-1; abundance: .; v_gene: TRBV6-6; CDR3nt: TGTGCCAGCAGTTACGGCGGGGAAGTTCGCAATGAGCAGTTCTTC; CDR3aa: CASSYGGEVRNEQFF
d_gene: TRBD2; j_gene: TRBJ2-7; abundance: .; v_gene: TRBV11-3; CDR3nt: TGTGCCAGCAGCTTAATTAGCGGGGGGGCCTACGAGCAGTACTTC; CDR3aa: CASSLISGGAYEQYF
d_gene: .; j_gene: TRBJ2-7; abundance: .; v_gene: TRBV10-1; CDR3nt: TGCGCCAGCAGTGAGTCGGGAAGCAGGGTAGTTCGGTACGAGCAGTACTTC; CDR3aa: CASSESGSRVVRYEQYF
d_gene: TRBD1; j_gene: TRBJ1-1; abundance: .; v_gene: TRBV4-1; CDR3nt: TGCGCCAGCAGCCAAGATCGGGACAGGGGGCTTTCGTTAGCTTTCTTT; CDR3aa: CASSQDRDRGLSLAFF
d_gene: .; j_gene: TRBJ1-1; abundance: .; v_gene: TRBV2; CDR3nt: TGTGCCAGCTGGAGCAGGGGAGCTTTCTTT; CDR3aa: CASWSRGAFF
d_gene: TRBD1; j_gene: TRBJ1-1; abundance: .; v_gene: TRBV5-4; CDR3nt: TGTGCCAGCAGCTTAGGGGACAGGAACACTGAAGCTTTCTTT; CDR3aa: CASSLGDRNTEAFF
d_gene: TRBD1; j_gene: TRBJ2-2; abundance: .; v_gene: TRBV7-2; CDR3nt: TGTGCCAGCAGCCCAGGGGGTATTAGGGGGGAGCTGTTTTTT; CDR3aa: CASSPGGIRGELFF
d_gene: TRBD1; j_gene: TRBJ2-7; abundance: .; v_gene: TRBV7-2; CDR3nt: TGTGCCAGCAGCTCCCGGGACAGGGCCTACGAGCAGTACTTC; CDR3aa: CASSSRDRAYEQYF
d_gene: .; j_gene: TRBJ2-7; abundance: .; v_gene: TRBV6-1; CDR3nt: TGTGCCAGCACCGGGAGCCATCCCCTTTCCGAGCAGTACTTC; CDR3aa: CASTGSHPLSEQYF
d_gene: .; j_gene: TRBJ1-1; abundance: .; v_gene: TRBV7-9; CDR3nt: TGTGCCAGCAGCCAAGGGGGACAAGCTTTCTTT; CDR3aa: CASSQGGQAFF
d_gene: .; j_gene: TRBJ1-1; abundance: .; v_gene: TRBV29-1; CDR3nt: TGCAGCGGGACAGAGGGTGCGAACACTGAAGCTTTCTTT; CDR3aa: CSGTEGANTEAFF
d_gene: TRBD1; j_gene: TRBJ2-5; abundance: .; v_gene: TRBV5-1; CDR3nt: TGCGCCAGCAGCTTATCCATATCCAGGGGGCAAGAGACCCAGTACTTC; CDR3aa: CASSLSISRGQETQYF
d_gene: TRBD1; j_gene: TRBJ1-1; abundance: .; v_gene: TRBV15; CDR3nt: TGTGCCACTTCGGGACAGGGGAACACTGAAGCTTTCTTT; CDR3aa: CATSGQGNTEAFF
d_gene: .; j_gene: TRBJ1-1; abundance: .; v_gene: TRBV7-2; CDR3nt: TGTGCCAGCAGCGCCCAGGAGGGGACTGAAGCTTTCTTT; CDR3aa: CASSAQEGTEAFF
d_gene: TRBD2; j_gene: TRBJ2-7; abundance: .; v_gene: TRBV10-1; CDR3nt: TGCGCCAGCAGTGAGCGGGCGGGGGTCTCCTACGAGCAGTACTTC; CDR3aa: CASSERAGVSYEQYF
d_gene: .; j_gene: TRBJ2-1; abundance: .; v_gene: TRBV11-1; CDR3nt: TGTGCCAGCAGCTTAGCCGACATTTCCTACAATGAGCAGTTCTTC; CDR3aa: CASSLADISYNEQFF
d_gene: .; j_gene: TRBJ1-2; abundance: few; v_gene: TRBV5-6; CDR3nt: TGTGCCAGCAGCCCCCCAGGCAGGGTTGGCGGCTACACCTTC; CDR3aa: CASSPPGRVGGYTF
d_gene: TRBD2; j_gene: TRBJ2-5; abundance: few; v_gene: TRBV10-3; CDR3nt: TGTGCCATCAGAGCTAGCGGGGTACAAGAGACCCAGTACTTC; CDR3aa: CAIRASGVQETQYF
d_gene: TRBD1; j_gene: TRBJ1-1; abundance: once; v_gene: TRBV7-9; CDR3nt: TGTGCCAGCAGCCGCGGACAGGAGAACACTGAAGCTTTCTTT; CDR3aa: CASSRGQENTEAFF
d_gene: TRBD1; j_gene: TRBJ2-5; abundance: few; v_gene: TRBV7-2; CDR3nt: TGTGCCAGCAGCTTACGTCCCGGGACAGGGGTGCGGGTGACCCAGTACTTC; CDR3aa: CASSLRPGTGVRVTQYF
d_gene: .; j_gene: TRBJ2-3; abundance: .; v_gene: TRBV30; CDR3nt: TGTGCCTGGAGTGTGCGGGGCAGGGACGCAGATACGCAGTATTTT; CDR3aa: CAWSVRGRDADTQYF
d_gene: .; j_gene: TRBJ2-1; abundance: few; v_gene: TRBV4-2; CDR3nt: TGTGCCAGCAGCCAAGAGCGTGGGCAGTTCTTC; CDR3aa: CASSQERGQFF
d_gene: .; j_gene: TRBJ1-2; abundance: .; v_gene: TRBV7-2; CDR3nt: TGTGCCAGCAGCAGTATTGACAGACTCTATGGCTACACCTTC; CDR3aa: CASSSIDRLYGYTF
d_gene: .; j_gene: TRBJ2-5; abundance: .; v_gene: TRBV7-7; CDR3nt: TGTGCTAGCAGCTTATCCCCGGGGCAAGAGACCCAGTACTTC; CDR3aa: CASSLSPGQETQYF
d_gene: TRBD1; j_gene: TRBJ1-1; abundance: .; v_gene: TRBV7-6; CDR3nt: TGTGCCAGCAGCTTAGACGCAGGGGGTTCCACTGAAGCTTTCTTT; CDR3aa: CASSLDAGGSTEAFF
d_gene: .; j_gene: TRBJ2-7; abundance: once; v_gene: TRBV7-2; CDR3nt: TGTGCCAGCAGCTTAGGGACAGTAAACGAGCAGTACTTC; CDR3aa: CASSLGTVNEQYF
d_gene: .; j_gene: TRBJ2-3; abundance: .; v_gene: TRBV5-1; CDR3nt: TGCGCCAGCCGGGATTCCTACAGCACAGATACGCAGTATTTT; CDR3aa: CASRDSYSTDTQYF
d_gene: .; j_gene: TRBJ2-1; abundance: few; v_gene: TRBV15; CDR3nt: TGTGCCACCAGCAGGTATTCTTTTGACAACAATGAGCAGTTCTTC; CDR3aa: CATSRYSFDNNEQFF
d_gene: .; j_gene: TRBJ2-4; abundance: .; v_gene: TRBV18; CDR3nt: TGTGCCAGCTCACTCAATGGAGGAGATGGCCAAAACATTCAGTACTTC; CDR3aa: CASSLNGGDGQNIQYF
d_gene: .; j_gene: TRBJ1-5; abundance: few; v_gene: TRBV7-8; CDR3nt: TGTGCCAGCAGCTCCTCGTTGGGAGACCGGAATCAGCCCCAGCATTTT; CDR3aa: CASSSSLGDRNQPQHF
d_gene: TRBD1; j_gene: TRBJ1-1; abundance: once; v_gene: TRBV7-9; CDR3nt: TGTGCCAGCAGCTTCCGAGCCGGGACAGGCGAGATGAACACTGAAGCTTTCTTT; CDR3aa: CASSFRAGTGEMNTEAFF
d_gene: .; j_gene: TRBJ2-7; abundance: .; v_gene: TRBV11-2; CDR3nt: TGTGCCAGCAGTCCAGGTTCCCCCCACGAGCAGTACTTC; CDR3aa: CASSPGSPHEQYF
d_gene: .; j_gene: TRBJ2-5; abundance: once; v_gene: TRBV5-1; CDR3nt: TGCGCCAGCAGCTTGGGTCAGGGAGGAGAGACCCAGTACTTC; CDR3aa: CASSLGQGGETQYF